This T cell receptor beta chain was identified during a study of cytomegalovirus exposure and HLA in healthy donors. CDR3 length: 17 residues. Germline V gives CDR1 SGHNT, CDR2 YYREEE (reference sequence). J gave up 3 bases and V 4 bases, and 8 bases lay outside the gene matches. The PCR made use of 60 Vbeta and 13 Jbeta primers. Sequencing used immunoSEQ multiplex PCR; TCRdb keeps in-frame clones, though not all of them. The sample shows around 150,000 clones, more than 75% of them seen only once. Broader study findings: TCR beta chain V- and J-gene trimming was linked, in a later analysis, to a missense variant in DCLRE1C. Testing in vitro showed a few CMV-associated chains specific for CMV antigens. Per a later analysis, 16,951 TCR beta sequences showed association with HLA alleles at 0.05 false discovery rate.

At least ten counts were recorded for this clone. As yet, its antigen is unknown. This clonotype originated in a man in his late teens or twenties in good health and CMV-seronegative. The sequencing sample was made of PBMCs. The chain joins TRBV5-4 to TRBJ2-3, with 13 nucleotides matching TRBD2. This CDR3 is CASSVGLAGVATDTQYF. CDR3 DNA: TGTGCCAGCAGCGTAGGACTAGCGGGAGTTGCTACAGATACGCAGTATTTT.